This entry concerns a single T cell receptor (beta chain). Its antigen is unknown. This entry comes from a study of blood T cells in healthy people across ages. Background on the study: Capture by template switching was about one barcoded beta molecule per two T cells.

General study points: Those diversity estimates obtained from one million T cells were thought to be underestimates.

Deletions cut 9 bases from V and 5 bases from J, with 9 bases between. The germline gives CDR1 KGHDR, CDR2 SFDVKD. The CDR3 has 12 amino acids. The authors ran a second PCR of 7 to 11 cycles using a sample-barcoded 5' primer and a J-beta primer mix. TCRdb re-analysed the 5' RACE reads in MiXCR, keeping a single row per CDR3 protein. The sample contains hundreds of thousands of distinct CDR3 sequences, under 50% of which appear only once. The sequence was collected from a man in his thirties or forties in good health. V usage is TRBV24-1 and J usage is TRBJ2-2; D is uncertain. Sample: blood. The CDR3 protein is CATQRRTGELFF. The CDR3 DNA reads as TGTGCCACCCAGCGACGAACCGGGGAGCTGTTTTTT.